These 12 T cell receptor beta chains were all obtained from the same sample, sequenced in a study of OX40 agonist ivuxolimab in advanced cancers. Sequencing used immunoSEQ multiplex PCR; TCRdb keeps in-frame clones, though not all of them. The sample includes over 150,000 clones, roughly 94% of them seen just once. The input for sequencing was CD4+ or CD8+ T cells sorted from blood, taken in a trial of the OX40 agonist ivuxolimab. These receptor sequences come from an adult with an advanced solid tumor such as melanoma, head and neck, liver or kidney cancer.

The genes are TRBV6-5 and TRBJ1-4; 8 nucleotides align to TRBD1. Germline CDR1 and CDR2: MNHEY and SVGAGI. V shed 6 bases and J 2 bases; nucleotides not matched to a gene: 2. This CDR3 is 14 amino acids long. As DNA, the CDR3 is TGTGCCAGCAGCCGACAGGGGACTAATGAAAAACTGTTTTTT. It is translated as CASSRQGTNEKLFF.

The chain combines TRBV27 with TRBJ2-2; TRBD2 matches 8 bases. The V gene end was trimmed by 7 bases and the J gene end by 0 bases; junction bases not matched to a gene: 4. The CDR3 consists of 15 residues. The V gene's germline CDR1 is MNHEY and CDR2 SMNVEV (reference sequence). CDR3 loop: CASTLAGANTGELFF. In nucleotides, the CDR3 is TGTGCCAGCACTCTAGCGGGTGCGAACACCGGGGAGCTGTTTTTT.

The genes are TRBV18 and TRBJ2-5; 9 nucleotides line up with TRBD2. CDR1 and CDR2 (germline): KGHSH, LQKENI. V was pared by 1 base and J by 4 bases, with 4 bases of the junction left unmatched. The CDR3 loop spans 15 amino acids. The CDR3 loop reads CASSPLAGVAETQYF. For the CDR3, the DNA is TGTGCCAGCTCACCACTAGCGGGAGTGGCAGAGACCCAGTACTTC.

The V gene is TRBV19, the J gene TRBJ2-7; TRBD1 matches 10 bases. This CDR3 is 16 amino acids long. Trimming cost V 2 bases and J 3 bases; bases outside gene matches: 7. CDR1 and CDR2 (germline): LNHDA, SQIVND (reference sequence). CDR3 residues: CASSIQPGQGLYEQYF. Written as DNA, the CDR3 is TGTGCCAGTAGTATACAACCGGGACAGGGGCTCTACGAGCAGTACTTC.

The chain carries TRBV28 and TRBJ2-5; maybe TRBD2 (5 bases). V gave up 2 bases and J gave up 5 bases, with 6 bases separating them. Germline CDR1 is MDHEN and CDR2 is SYDVKM. The CDR3 is 12 residues long. This chain's CDR3 is CASSLRGETQYF. CDR3 DNA sequence: TGTGCCAGCAGTTTAAGAGGGGAGACCCAGTACTTC.

This clone was seen a single time. The CDR3 nucleotides are TGTGCCAGCAGCTTGGCGGGGGGCAGCTATGGCTACACCTTC. Translating gives CASSLAGGSYGYTF. The chain joins TRBV5-4 to TRBJ1-2; tentatively, D is TRBD1 (6 bases). Trimming cost V 0 bases and J 4 bases, with 10 bases left between them. Germline lookup yields CDR1 SGHNT and CDR2 YYREEE (reference sequence). CDR3 length: 14 amino acids.

V and J are TRBV28 and TRBJ1-4, with no clear D. CDR1 and CDR2 from the germline V gene are MDHEN and SYDVKM. The CDR3 is 16 residues long. The V end was cut by 2 bases, the J end by 8 bases, with 18 bases between. The DNA of the CDR3 is TGTGCCAGCAGTTTAGGGTCCGGACGGCCCGGGGAAAAACTGTTTTTT. It translates to CASSLGSGRPGEKLFF. Looking up the rest from reference TRBV28 and TRBJ1-4 gives the full variable domain: DVKVTQSSRYLVKRTGEKVFLECVQDMDHENMFWYRQDPGLGLRLIYFSYDVKMKEKGDIPEGYSVSREKKERFSLILESASTNQTSMYLCASSLGSGRPGEKLFFGSGTQLSVL.

The chain carries TRBV7-2 and TRBJ1-1; TRBD1 might be the D (5 bases). Germline V gene data show CDR1 as SGHTA and CDR2 as FQGNSA. CDR3 size: 13 residues. Trimming cost V 4 bases and J 1 base, with 7 bases left between them. The CDR3 DNA reads as TGTGCCAGCAGCTGGGACGGGAACACTGAAGCTTTCTTT. Protein sequence: CASSWDGNTEAFF.

This chain connects TRBV9 to TRBJ1-3; D may be TRBD1 (6 bases). Germline V gives CDR1 SGDLS, CDR2 YYNGEE. CDR3 length: 16 residues. Trimming cost V 3 bases and J 0 bases, with 13 bases left between them. The DNA of the CDR3 is TGTGCCAGCAGCGCCAGGGGAGACAGCTCTGGAAACACCATATATTTT. Residues: CASSARGDSSGNTIYF.

This clone was recorded once. The rearrangement uses TRBV18 and TRBJ1-1; possible D gene TRBD1, 5 bases. CDR3 length: 13 amino acids. The germline CDR1 and CDR2 sequences are KGHSH and LQKENI. V dropped 6 bases and J dropped 3 bases, with 11 bases sitting between them. This CDR3 is CASSVGRDTEAFF. The CDR3 bases are TGTGCCAGCTCGGTCGGCAGGGACACTGAAGCTTTCTTT. Variable domain in full (rest from reference TRBV18 and TRBJ1-1): NAGVMQNPRHLVRRRGQEARLRCSPMKGHSHVYWYRQLPEEGLKFMVYLQKENIIDESGMPKERFSAEFPKEGPSILRIQQVVRGDSAAYFCASSVGRDTEAFFGQGTRLTVV.

J is TRBJ2-7 and V is TRBV9; 7 bases align to TRBD2. The length of the CDR3 is 13 residues. The germline V gene has CDR1 SGDLS and CDR2 YYNGEE. The trim removed 4 bases at V and 2 bases at J, leaving 3 bases unmatched. In DNA, the CDR3 is TGTGCCAGCAGCTTGGGACTAACCTACGAGCAGTACTTC. This translates into CASSLGLTYEQYF.

This chain links TRBV2 with TRBJ1-4; 7 nucleotides align to TRBD1. The length of the CDR3 is 14 residues. Trimming took 8 bases from V and 13 from J; bases not matched to a gene: 16. The germline CDR1 and CDR2 sequences are SNHLY and FYNNEI. CDR3 coding DNA: TGTGCCAGCGAGGGGGGGACAGTGCCGTCGGGACTGTTTTTT. It yields the protein CASEGGTVPSGLFF.